The 21 T cell receptor beta chains listed next were all sequenced from one sample in a study of blood T cell repertoires in COVID-19. The table came from immunoSEQ multiplex PCR; TCRdb's copy has only in-frame clones and leaves some out. The data show approximately 150,000 clones, about 90% seen once. Sequenced input: PBMCs or T cells enriched from blood (not recorded which). The receptors derive from a human donor with acute COVID-19. The donor label of this sample is uncertain.

The rearrangement joins TRBV5-1 to TRBJ2-1; 9 nucleotides agree with TRBD1. V dropped 4 bases and J dropped 3; count of bases not matched to a gene: 8. CDR1 and CDR2 (germline): SGHRS, YFSETQ. This CDR3 has 16 amino acids. This CDR3 reads CASSPGTGLNYNEQFF. CDR3 DNA sequence: TGCGCCAGCAGCCCGGGGACAGGGCTCAACTACAATGAGCAGTTCTTC.

This chain joins TRBV19 and TRBJ2-7; 7 bases are shared with TRBD1. J gave up 3 bases and V 7 bases, and 12 bases lay outside the gene matches. Germline V gene sequence: CDR1 LNHDA, CDR2 SQIVND (reference sequence). The length of the CDR3 is 15 residues. The CDR3 loop reads CASTKGAQAIYEQYF. In DNA form, the CDR3 reads TGTGCCAGTACCAAGGGGGCCCAGGCAATCTACGAGCAGTACTTC. Based on the CDR3 plus reference TRBV19 and TRBJ2-7, the full variable domain is DGGITQSPKYLFRKEGQNVTLSCEQNLNHDAMYWYRQDPGQGLRLIYYSQIVNDFQKGDIAEGYSVSREKKESFPLTVTSAQKNPTAFYLCASTKGAQAIYEQYFGPGTRLTVT.

The chain is built from TRBV6-5 and TRBJ2-7; 7 bases fit TRBD1. This CDR3 is 14 amino acids long. CDR1 is MNHEY, CDR2 SVGAGI, per germline. V trimming: 6 bases; J trimming: 1 base; junction bases outside the gene matches: 6. Written as DNA, the CDR3 is TGTGCCAGCAGCCCAACGACAGGGTCCTACGAGCAGTACTTC. Translated: CASSPTTGSYEQYF.

The chain links TRBV18 to TRBJ1-4; TRBD1 agrees at 7 bases. CDR1 and CDR2 (germline): KGHSH, LQKENI. V dropped 3 bases and J dropped 5; count of bases not matched to a gene: 6. This CDR3 spans 15 amino acids. CDR3 nucleotides: TGTGCCAGCTCACCTCCGGGACAGATAAATGAAAAACTGTTTTTT. Its translation is CASSPPGQINEKLFF. The full variable domain, rest sourced from reference TRBV18 and TRBJ1-4, is NAGVMQNPRHLVRRRGQEARLRCSPMKGHSHVYWYRQLPEEGLKFMVYLQKENIIDESGMPKERFSAEFPKEGPSILRIQQVVRGDSAAYFCASSPPGQINEKLFFGSGTQLSVL.

This chain links TRBV19 with TRBJ1-3, with 7 positions matching TRBD1. The CDR3 extends over 14 amino acids. Germline V gene sequence: CDR1 LNHDA, CDR2 SQIVND (reference sequence). V was clipped by 9 bases and J by 2 bases; unmatched bases: 7. This CDR3 is CASFRGKAGNTIYF. CDR3 nucleotide sequence: TGTGCCAGCTTCAGGGGGAAGGCTGGAAACACCATATATTTT.

This rearrangement joins TRBV7-2 to TRBJ2-7, with TRBD2 matching 8 bases. V dropped 1 base and J dropped 0; count of bases not matched to a gene: 8. CDR3 length: 17 amino acids. Per the germline V gene, CDR1 is SGHTA and CDR2 is FQGNSA. The CDR3 region is CASSLVQGGGSSYEQYF. Here the CDR3 DNA reads TGTGCCAGCAGCTTAGTACAGGGCGGGGGGAGCTCCTACGAGCAGTACTTC.

This chain's CDR3 is CASSRQRGVQETQYF. The DNA of the CDR3 is TGTGCCAGTAGTAGACAGAGAGGTGTCCAAGAGACCCAGTACTTC. The rearrangement joins TRBV19 to TRBJ2-5; a weak D match, TRBD1 (5 bases). CDR1 LNHDA and CDR2 SQIVND come from the germline V gene (reference sequence). The germline V and J ends were trimmed by 4 bases and 1 base, with 13 bases remaining between them. This CDR3 comprises 15 residues. The full variable domain, in which reference TRBV19 and TRBJ2-5 provide the parts outside the CDR3, is DGGITQSPKYLFRKEGQNVTLSCEQNLNHDAMYWYRQDPGQGLRLIYYSQIVNDFQKGDIAEGYSVSREKKESFPLTVTSAQKNPTAFYLCASSRQRGVQETQYFGPGTRLLVL.

The genes are TRBV10-1 and TRBJ1-4; 8 nucleotides agree with TRBD1. The ends lost 1 base at V and 4 bases at J; junction bases unmatched: 5. CDR1 and CDR2 from the germline V gene are WNHNN and SYGVQD (reference sequence). CDR3 size: 16 residues. In nucleotides, the CDR3 is TGCGCCAGCAGTGAGTATCCAGGGGGCCATAATGAAAAACTGTTTTTT. Protein: CASSEYPGGHNEKLFF.

The chain has TRBV10-1 and TRBJ2-7; 9 bases map to TRBD1. The CDR3 extends over 13 amino acids. Losses at the gene ends were 6 bases for V and 4 bases for J; bases not matched to a gene: 4. In germline, CDR1 is WNHNN, CDR2 SYGVQD (reference sequence). CDR3 nucleotide sequence: TGCGCCAGCAGGCGGGACAGGGAGTACGAGCAGTACTTC. Protein product: CASRRDREYEQYF.

This clone was detected only once. V gene TRBV6-2 or TRBV6-3 combines with J gene TRBJ1-6; TRBD1 matches 7 bases. The CDR3 covers 14 residues. Germline V lookup: CDR1 MNHEY, CDR2 SVGEGT. Trimming at V came to 5 bases and at J to 9 bases, leaving 7 bases not matched to a gene. Here the CDR3 DNA reads TGTGCCAGCAGTCGCGACAGGGAGTCTTCACCCCTCCACTTT. As protein: CASSRDRESSPLHF.

The chain carries TRBV7-6 and TRBJ2-1, with D perhaps matching TRBD2 (6 bases). The V gene lost 4 bases and the J gene lost 8 bases, with 18 bases spanning the gap. Germline CDR1 is SGHVS and CDR2 is FNYEAQ. This CDR3 is 15 amino acids long. The CDR3 DNA sequence: TGTGCCAGCAGCTCACCGGGACTCGCGGTGGATGAGCAGTTCTTC. Its translation is CASSSPGLAVDEQFF.

The rearrangement joins TRBV7-2 to TRBJ2-7; D possibly corresponds to TRBD2 (6 bases). V gave up 2 bases and J gave up 4 bases, with 12 bases separating them. CDR1 and CDR2 from the germline V gene are SGHTA and FQGNSA. The CDR3 contains 14 residues. The chain's CDR3 is CASSLRAGRYEQYF. Here the CDR3 DNA reads TGTGCCAGCAGCTTACGGGCAGGGAGGTACGAGCAGTACTTC.

This chain links TRBV7-9 with TRBJ1-2, with D unresolved. This CDR3 comprises 13 residues. CDR1 and CDR2 from the germline V gene are SEHNR and FQNEAQ (reference sequence). Trimming removed 3 bases from V and 0 bases from J, with 5 bases in between. The chain's CDR3 is CASSFEPNYGYTF. The CDR3 DNA is TGTGCCAGCAGCTTCGAGCCTAACTATGGCTACACCTTC.

The J gene is TRBJ2-2, the V gene TRBV7-6, with D maybe TRBD1 (5 bases). The length of the CDR3 is 15 residues. V lost 1 base and J 3 bases, leaving 9 bases between the germline ends. Germline assignment: CDR1 SGHVS and CDR2 FNYEAQ. CDR3 sequence reads: CASSLVWGDTGELFF. DNA of the CDR3: TGTGCCAGCAGCTTAGTATGGGGCGACACCGGGGAGCTGTTTTTT.

This chain joins TRBV19 and TRBJ1-3; maybe TRBD1 (5 bases). CDR3 length: 16 amino acids. Germline values: CDR1 LNHDA, CDR2 SQIVND (reference sequence). The ends were cut back, 7 bases at V and 4 bases at J, with 20 bases in the middle. CDR3 bases: TGTGCCAGTACCCAGGGATTCGAAAAACCAGGAAACACCATATATTTT. It translates to CASTQGFEKPGNTIYF.

The chain is built from TRBV2 and TRBJ2-3; TRBD1 matches at 8 bases. The CDR3 consists of 15 residues. CDR1 and CDR2 (germline): SNHLY, FYNNEI. V dropped 5 bases and J dropped 1; count of bases not matched to a gene: 5. CDR3 bases: TGTGCCAGCAGTCCTGGACAGGGAGGCACAGATACGCAGTATTTT. Amino acid sequence: CASSPGQGGTDTQYF.

This clone has more than one count but fewer than ten. V is TRBV9 and J is TRBJ2-3, with TRBD2 matching 7 bases. The V gene end was trimmed by 0 bases and the J gene end by 2 bases; junction bases not matched to a gene: 9. The germline gives CDR1 SGDLS, CDR2 YYNGEE. There are 17 residues in the CDR3. The CDR3 loop reads CASSVGGSGYVTDTQYF. In DNA form, the CDR3 reads TGTGCCAGCAGCGTAGGTGGTAGCGGGTACGTCACAGATACGCAGTATTTT.

The chain is built from TRBV18 and TRBJ2-3; TRBD2 is a possible D gene (5 bases). Trimming cost V 3 bases and J 2 bases, with 9 bases left between them. The CDR3 has 14 residues. Germline V lookup: CDR1 KGHSH, CDR2 LQKENI. The CDR3 region has the DNA TGTGCCAGCTCACCGTCGGACTTCACAGATACGCAGTATTTT. Its protein is CASSPSDFTDTQYF.

The chain recombines TRBV9 with TRBJ2-3, with TRBD2 matching 13 bases. Trimming removed 0 bases from V and 5 bases from J; junction bases left unmatched: 3. The CDR3 extends over 16 amino acids. The germline V gene has CDR1 SGDLS and CDR2 YYNGEE. This CDR3 is CASSVVGTSGVDTQYF. DNA of the CDR3: TGTGCCAGCAGCGTAGTGGGGACTAGCGGGGTAGATACGCAGTATTTT.

The chain recombines TRBV12-3 or TRBV12-4 with TRBJ1-1, with no clear D. Trimming took 3 bases from V and 11 from J, leaving 13 bases between them. This CDR3 is 12 amino acids long. CDR3 DNA: TGTGCCAGCAGTTTGAGTAGACATCCGGCTTTCTTT. It codes for CASSLSRHPAFF.

This chain joins TRBV18 and TRBJ1-5, with 9 positions matching TRBD1. Germline CDR1 is KGHSH and CDR2 is LQKENI. V shed 0 bases, J shed 5 bases, and the junction held 2 bases outside the gene matches. CDR3 length: 15 residues. The CDR3 loop reads CASSPPGQGDQPQHF. CDR3 in DNA: TGTGCCAGCTCACCACCGGGACAGGGAGATCAGCCCCAGCATTTT.